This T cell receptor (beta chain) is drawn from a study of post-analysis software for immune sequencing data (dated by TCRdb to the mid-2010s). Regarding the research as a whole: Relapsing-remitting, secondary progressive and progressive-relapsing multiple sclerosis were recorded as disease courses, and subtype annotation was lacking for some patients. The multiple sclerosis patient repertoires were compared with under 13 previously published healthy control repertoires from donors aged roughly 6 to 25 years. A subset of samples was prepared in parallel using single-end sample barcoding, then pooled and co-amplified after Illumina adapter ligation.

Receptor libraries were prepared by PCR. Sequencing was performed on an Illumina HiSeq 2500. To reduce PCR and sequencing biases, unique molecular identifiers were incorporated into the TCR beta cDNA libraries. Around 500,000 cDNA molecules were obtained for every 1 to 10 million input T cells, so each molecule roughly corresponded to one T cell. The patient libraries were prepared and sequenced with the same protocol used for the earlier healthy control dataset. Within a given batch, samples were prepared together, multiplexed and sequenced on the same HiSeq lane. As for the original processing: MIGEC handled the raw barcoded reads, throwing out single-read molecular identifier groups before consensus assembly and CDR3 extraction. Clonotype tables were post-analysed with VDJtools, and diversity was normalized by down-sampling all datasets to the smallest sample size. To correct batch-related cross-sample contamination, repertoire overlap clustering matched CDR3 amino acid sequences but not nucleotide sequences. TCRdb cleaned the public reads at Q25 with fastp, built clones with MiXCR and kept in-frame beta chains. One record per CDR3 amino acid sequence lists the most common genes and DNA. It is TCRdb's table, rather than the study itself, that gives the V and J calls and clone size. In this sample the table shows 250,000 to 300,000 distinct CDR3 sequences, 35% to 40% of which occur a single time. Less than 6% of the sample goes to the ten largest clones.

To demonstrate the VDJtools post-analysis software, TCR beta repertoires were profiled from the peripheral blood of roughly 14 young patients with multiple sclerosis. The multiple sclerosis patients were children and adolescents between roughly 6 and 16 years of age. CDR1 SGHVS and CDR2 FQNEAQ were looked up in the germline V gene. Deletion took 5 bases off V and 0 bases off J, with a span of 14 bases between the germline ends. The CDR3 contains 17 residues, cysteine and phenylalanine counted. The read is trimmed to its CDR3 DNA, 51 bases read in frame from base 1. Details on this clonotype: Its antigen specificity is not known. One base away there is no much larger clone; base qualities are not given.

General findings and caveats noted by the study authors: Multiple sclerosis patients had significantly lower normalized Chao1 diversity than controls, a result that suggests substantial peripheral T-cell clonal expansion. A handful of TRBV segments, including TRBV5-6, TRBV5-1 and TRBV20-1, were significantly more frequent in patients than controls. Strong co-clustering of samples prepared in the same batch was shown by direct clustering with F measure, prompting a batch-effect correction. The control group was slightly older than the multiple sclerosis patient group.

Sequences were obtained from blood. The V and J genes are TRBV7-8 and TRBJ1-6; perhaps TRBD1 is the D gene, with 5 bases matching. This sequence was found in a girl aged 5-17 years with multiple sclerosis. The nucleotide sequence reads TGTGCCAGCAGCCCCGAGGGGATAGGCTCCTATAATTCACCCCTCCACTTT. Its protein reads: CASSPEGIGSYNSPLHF.